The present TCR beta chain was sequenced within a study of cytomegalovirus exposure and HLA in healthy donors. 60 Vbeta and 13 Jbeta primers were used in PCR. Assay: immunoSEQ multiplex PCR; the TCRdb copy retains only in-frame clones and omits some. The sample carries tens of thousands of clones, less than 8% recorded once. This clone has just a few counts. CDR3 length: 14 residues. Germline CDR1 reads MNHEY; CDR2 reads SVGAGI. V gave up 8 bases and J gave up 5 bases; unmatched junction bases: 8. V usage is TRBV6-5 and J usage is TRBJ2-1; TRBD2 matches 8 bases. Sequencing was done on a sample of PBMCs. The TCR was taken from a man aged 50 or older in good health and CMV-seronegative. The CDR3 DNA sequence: TGTGCCAGCGGATCGGGGGGGGATCACAATGAGCAGTTCTTC. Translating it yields CASGSGGDHNEQFF.